This passage covers 12 T cell receptor beta chains from one sample sequenced in a study of blood T cell repertoires in COVID-19. Sequencing used immunoSEQ multiplex PCR; TCRdb keeps in-frame clones, though not all of them. This sample has 300,000 to 350,000 clones, with around 85% found just once. Sequenced: PBMCs or T cells enriched from blood (not recorded which). The receptors shown here come from a man aged 30-40 years who had recovered from COVID-19.

V is TRBV6-5 and J is TRBJ1-1; D remains unclear. The CDR3 runs 16 residues. V shed 2 bases and J shed 1 base, with 14 bases lying between them. Germline CDR1 reads MNHEY; CDR2 reads SVGAGI. CDR3 sequence: CASSYGLEGWNTEAFF. The CDR3 region has the DNA TGTGCCAGCAGTTACGGTCTCGAGGGATGGAACACTGAAGCTTTCTTT.

The chain carries TRBV25-1 and TRBJ1-2; 8 bases line up with TRBD1. With 4 bases clipped from V and 6 bases from J, the junction kept 7 bases outside the gene matches. Germline lookup yields CDR1 MGHDK and CDR2 SYGVNS. The CDR3 consists of 14 residues. CDR3 protein: CASSATGAWNGYTF. In nucleotides, the CDR3 is TGTGCCAGCAGTGCGACAGGGGCGTGGAATGGCTACACCTTC.

The count of this clone is one. The chain employs TRBV13 and TRBJ1-1; D is ambiguous. Germline-derived CDR1 and CDR2 are PRHDT and FYEKMQ (reference sequence). The germline V and J ends were trimmed by 0 bases and 1 base, with 9 bases remaining between them. This CDR3 has 15 residues. As DNA, the CDR3 is TGTGCCAGCAGCTTAGGTTACAGCCCGAACACTGAAGCTTTCTTT. The encoded protein is CASSLGYSPNTEAFF.

The gene calls are TRBV5-1 and TRBJ2-3, with a weak D call TRBD2 (5 bases). Per germline, CDR1 SGHRS and CDR2 YFSETQ. The V and J ends lost 2 bases and 4 bases respectively, with 14 bases between them. This CDR3 is built from 15 residues. The chain's CDR3 is CASSFLPVRADTQYF. The CDR3 nucleotides are TGCGCCAGCAGCTTTTTACCCGTGAGGGCAGATACGCAGTATTTT. Filled out from reference TRBV5-1 and TRBJ2-3, the complete variable domain reads KAGVTQTPRYLIKTRGQQVTLSCSPISGHRSVSWYQQTPGQGLQFLFEYFSETQRNKGNFPGRFSGRQFSNSRSEMNVSTLELGDSALYLCASSFLPVRADTQYFGPGTRLTVL.

This clone was found once. The chain recombines TRBV7-3 with TRBJ1-1; TRBD1 aligns across 9 bases. Germline CDR1 SGHTA, CDR2 FQGTGA. This CDR3 is 14 amino acids long. Losses at the gene ends were 4 bases for V and 5 bases for J; bases not matched to a gene: 5. The CDR3 DNA follows: TGTGCCAGCAGCTCGCGACAGGGGGGAACTGAAGCTTTCTTT. It codes for CASSSRQGGTEAFF.

This chain joins TRBV2 and TRBJ1-6; TRBD1 matches at 7 bases. Losses at the gene ends were 6 bases for V and 9 bases for J; bases not matched to a gene: 14. Germline CDR1 and CDR2: SNHLY and FYNNEI. The CDR3 totals 16 residues. The CDR3 reads CASSPNSQGNGSPLHF. The CDR3 DNA reads TGTGCCAGCAGCCCCAACTCACAGGGGAACGGTTCACCCCTCCACTTT. Based on the CDR3 plus reference TRBV2 and TRBJ1-6, the full variable domain is EPEVTQTPSHQVTQMGQEVILRCVPISNHLYFYWYRQILGQKVEFLVSFYNNEISEKSEIFDDQFSVERPDGSNFTLKIRSTKLEDSAMYFCASSPNSQGNGSPLHFGNGTRLTVT.

This chain links TRBV4-1 with TRBJ2-1; D is undetermined. The CDR3 covers 14 residues. Trimming shortened V by 4 bases and J by 4 bases, and 11 bases separated the two germline ends. Germline CDR1 is MGHRA and CDR2 is YSYEKL. The CDR3 DNA reads as TGCGCCAGCAGCCTGTCGACTGAGTACAATGAGCAGTTCTTC. Amino acid sequence: CASSLSTEYNEQFF.

This clone was found once. This sequence joins TRBV6-5 and TRBJ1-5, with 7 nucleotides matching TRBD1. The CDR3 runs to 15 residues. Germline CDR1 reads MNHEY; CDR2 reads SVGAGI. With 0 bases clipped from V and 6 bases from J, the junction kept 5 bases outside the gene matches. In nucleotides, the CDR3 is TGTGCCAGCAGTTACTCGAGGGGGCAGGGTCAGCCCCAGCATTTT. Protein sequence: CASSYSRGQGQPQHF.

V gene TRBV4-1 combines with J gene TRBJ2-7, with 7 bases fitting TRBD1. The germline CDR1 and CDR2 sequences are MGHRA and YSYEKL. CDR3 length equals 18 residues. V lost 5 bases and J lost 9; bases outside the gene matches: 25. DNA for the CDR3: TGCGCCAGCAGCTTACGGACCCAAACGACAGGGTCGGTCTTGGTGCAGTACTTC. It yields the protein CASSLRTQTTGSVLVQYF.

The CDR3, as DNA: TGTGCCAGCAGCCGCCGGACAGGGGGTAATGAAAAACTGTTTTTT. As protein: CASSRRTGGNEKLFF. J is TRBJ1-4 and V is TRBV3-1 (or the pseudogene TRBV3-2), with 10 bases identical to TRBD1. Trimming removed 4 bases from V and 4 bases from J; junction bases left unmatched: 3. CDR3 length: 15 amino acids. The germline gives CDR1 LGHDT, CDR2 YNNKEL (reference sequence).

V gene TRBV7-6 combines with J gene TRBJ2-1; TRBD2 agrees at 14 bases. The junction had 14 bases not matched to a gene; V was cut back by 5 bases and J by 8 bases. The CDR3 has 18 residues. Germline CDR1 and CDR2: SGHVS and FNYEAQ. As DNA, the CDR3 is TGTGCCAGCAGCCTACTGGAGACTAGCGGGGGGGCCATCTATGAGCAGTTCTTC. It encodes CASSLLETSGGAIYEQFF.

This clone was recorded only once. The chain carries TRBV5-1 and TRBJ2-3; 11 nucleotides line up with TRBD1. Germline V CDR1 and CDR2: SGHRS, YFSETQ. The CDR3 totals 15 residues. V trimming: 0 bases; J trimming: 4 bases; junction bases outside the gene matches: 1. DNA of the CDR3: TGCGCCAGCAGCTTGGGGACAGGGGGCGCAGATACGCAGTATTTT. It encodes CASSLGTGGADTQYF. The full variable domain, rest sourced from reference TRBV5-1 and TRBJ2-3, is KAGVTQTPRYLIKTRGQQVTLSCSPISGHRSVSWYQQTPGQGLQFLFEYFSETQRNKGNFPGRFSGRQFSNSRSEMNVSTLELGDSALYLCASSLGTGGADTQYFGPGTRLTVL.